This record concerns one TCR beta chain sequence. Its antigen is currently unknown. The data were taken from a study of siplizumab effects on memory and regulatory T cells. Study-wide findings and caveats: Among alloreactive clones, only a minor fraction mapped to unstimulated subsets. Alloreactive sequences traceable to unstimulated CD4+ memory cells declined significantly under siplizumab. The authors did not confirm suppressive function in proliferating Tregs from siplizumab cultures.

Per sample, the assay covered approximately 91,000 TCR templates. Using immunoSEQ multiplex PCR, the repertoire was profiled, and TCRdb retains in-frame clones only, with some absent. The table shows around 99,000 clones, with just over 90% occurring only once. The receptor was isolated from a human donor in good health. Sequencing input: Tregs sorted from blood.

The CDR3 coding sequence is TGTGCCAGCAGCTTAGGAATAGACTATGGCTACACCTTC. Protein sequence: CASSLGIDYGYTF. V and J are TRBV7-2 and TRBJ1-2, with D unresolved. The germline V and J ends were trimmed by 1 base and 3 bases, with 6 bases remaining between them. The CDR3 runs to 13 residues. CDR1 and CDR2 (germline): SGHTA, FQGNSA. Using reference TRBV7-2 and TRBJ1-2 for the parts outside the CDR3, the full variable domain is GAGVSQSPSNKVTEKGKDVELRCDPISGHTALYWYRQSLGQGLEFLIYFQGNSAPDKSGLPSDRFSAERTGGSVSTLTIQRTQQEDSAVYLCASSLGIDYGYTFGSGTRLTVV.